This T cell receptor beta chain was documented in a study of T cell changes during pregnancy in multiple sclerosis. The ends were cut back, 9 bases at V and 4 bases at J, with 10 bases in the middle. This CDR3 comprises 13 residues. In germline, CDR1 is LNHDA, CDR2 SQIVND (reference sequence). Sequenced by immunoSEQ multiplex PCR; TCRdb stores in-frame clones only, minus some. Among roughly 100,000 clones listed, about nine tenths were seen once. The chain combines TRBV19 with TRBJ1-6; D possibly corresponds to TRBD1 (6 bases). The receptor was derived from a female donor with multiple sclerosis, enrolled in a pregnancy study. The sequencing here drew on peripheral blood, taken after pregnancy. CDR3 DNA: TGTGCCAGCCGGACAGAGTATAATTCACCCCTCCACTTT. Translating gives CASRTEYNSPLHF.